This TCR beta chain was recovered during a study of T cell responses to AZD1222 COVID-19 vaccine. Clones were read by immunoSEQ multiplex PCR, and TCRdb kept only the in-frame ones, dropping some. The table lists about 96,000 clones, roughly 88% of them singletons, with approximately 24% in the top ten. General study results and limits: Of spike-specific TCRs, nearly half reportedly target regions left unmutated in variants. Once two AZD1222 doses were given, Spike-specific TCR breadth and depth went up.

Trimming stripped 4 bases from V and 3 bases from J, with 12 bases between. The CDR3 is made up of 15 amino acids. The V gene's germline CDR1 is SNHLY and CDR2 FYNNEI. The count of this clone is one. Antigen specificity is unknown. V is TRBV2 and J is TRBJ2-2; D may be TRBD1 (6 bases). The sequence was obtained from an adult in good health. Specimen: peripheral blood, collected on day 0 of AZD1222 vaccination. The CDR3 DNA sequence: TGTGCCAGCAGTGGAGGGGACAAGTACACCGGGGAGCTGTTTTTT. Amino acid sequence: CASSGGDKYTGELFF. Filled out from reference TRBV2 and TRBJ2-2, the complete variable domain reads EPEVTQTPSHQVTQMGQEVILRCVPISNHLYFYWYRQILGQKVEFLVSFYNNEISEKSEIFDDQFSVERPDGSNFTLKIRSTKLEDSAMYFCASSGGDKYTGELFFGEGSRLTVL.